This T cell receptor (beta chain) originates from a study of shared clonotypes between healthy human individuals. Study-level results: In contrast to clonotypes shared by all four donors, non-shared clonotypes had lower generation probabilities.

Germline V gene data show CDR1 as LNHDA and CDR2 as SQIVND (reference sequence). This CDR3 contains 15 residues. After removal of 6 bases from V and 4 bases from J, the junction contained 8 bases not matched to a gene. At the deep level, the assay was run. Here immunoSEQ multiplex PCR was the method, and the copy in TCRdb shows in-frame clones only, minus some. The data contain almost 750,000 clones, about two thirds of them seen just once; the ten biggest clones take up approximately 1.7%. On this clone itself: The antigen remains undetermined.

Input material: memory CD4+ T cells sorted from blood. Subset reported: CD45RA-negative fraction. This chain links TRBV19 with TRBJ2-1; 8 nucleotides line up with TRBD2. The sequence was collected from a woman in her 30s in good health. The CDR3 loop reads CASREMASGYNEQFF. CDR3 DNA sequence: TGTGCCAGTAGGGAGATGGCTAGCGGGTACAATGAGCAGTTCTTC.